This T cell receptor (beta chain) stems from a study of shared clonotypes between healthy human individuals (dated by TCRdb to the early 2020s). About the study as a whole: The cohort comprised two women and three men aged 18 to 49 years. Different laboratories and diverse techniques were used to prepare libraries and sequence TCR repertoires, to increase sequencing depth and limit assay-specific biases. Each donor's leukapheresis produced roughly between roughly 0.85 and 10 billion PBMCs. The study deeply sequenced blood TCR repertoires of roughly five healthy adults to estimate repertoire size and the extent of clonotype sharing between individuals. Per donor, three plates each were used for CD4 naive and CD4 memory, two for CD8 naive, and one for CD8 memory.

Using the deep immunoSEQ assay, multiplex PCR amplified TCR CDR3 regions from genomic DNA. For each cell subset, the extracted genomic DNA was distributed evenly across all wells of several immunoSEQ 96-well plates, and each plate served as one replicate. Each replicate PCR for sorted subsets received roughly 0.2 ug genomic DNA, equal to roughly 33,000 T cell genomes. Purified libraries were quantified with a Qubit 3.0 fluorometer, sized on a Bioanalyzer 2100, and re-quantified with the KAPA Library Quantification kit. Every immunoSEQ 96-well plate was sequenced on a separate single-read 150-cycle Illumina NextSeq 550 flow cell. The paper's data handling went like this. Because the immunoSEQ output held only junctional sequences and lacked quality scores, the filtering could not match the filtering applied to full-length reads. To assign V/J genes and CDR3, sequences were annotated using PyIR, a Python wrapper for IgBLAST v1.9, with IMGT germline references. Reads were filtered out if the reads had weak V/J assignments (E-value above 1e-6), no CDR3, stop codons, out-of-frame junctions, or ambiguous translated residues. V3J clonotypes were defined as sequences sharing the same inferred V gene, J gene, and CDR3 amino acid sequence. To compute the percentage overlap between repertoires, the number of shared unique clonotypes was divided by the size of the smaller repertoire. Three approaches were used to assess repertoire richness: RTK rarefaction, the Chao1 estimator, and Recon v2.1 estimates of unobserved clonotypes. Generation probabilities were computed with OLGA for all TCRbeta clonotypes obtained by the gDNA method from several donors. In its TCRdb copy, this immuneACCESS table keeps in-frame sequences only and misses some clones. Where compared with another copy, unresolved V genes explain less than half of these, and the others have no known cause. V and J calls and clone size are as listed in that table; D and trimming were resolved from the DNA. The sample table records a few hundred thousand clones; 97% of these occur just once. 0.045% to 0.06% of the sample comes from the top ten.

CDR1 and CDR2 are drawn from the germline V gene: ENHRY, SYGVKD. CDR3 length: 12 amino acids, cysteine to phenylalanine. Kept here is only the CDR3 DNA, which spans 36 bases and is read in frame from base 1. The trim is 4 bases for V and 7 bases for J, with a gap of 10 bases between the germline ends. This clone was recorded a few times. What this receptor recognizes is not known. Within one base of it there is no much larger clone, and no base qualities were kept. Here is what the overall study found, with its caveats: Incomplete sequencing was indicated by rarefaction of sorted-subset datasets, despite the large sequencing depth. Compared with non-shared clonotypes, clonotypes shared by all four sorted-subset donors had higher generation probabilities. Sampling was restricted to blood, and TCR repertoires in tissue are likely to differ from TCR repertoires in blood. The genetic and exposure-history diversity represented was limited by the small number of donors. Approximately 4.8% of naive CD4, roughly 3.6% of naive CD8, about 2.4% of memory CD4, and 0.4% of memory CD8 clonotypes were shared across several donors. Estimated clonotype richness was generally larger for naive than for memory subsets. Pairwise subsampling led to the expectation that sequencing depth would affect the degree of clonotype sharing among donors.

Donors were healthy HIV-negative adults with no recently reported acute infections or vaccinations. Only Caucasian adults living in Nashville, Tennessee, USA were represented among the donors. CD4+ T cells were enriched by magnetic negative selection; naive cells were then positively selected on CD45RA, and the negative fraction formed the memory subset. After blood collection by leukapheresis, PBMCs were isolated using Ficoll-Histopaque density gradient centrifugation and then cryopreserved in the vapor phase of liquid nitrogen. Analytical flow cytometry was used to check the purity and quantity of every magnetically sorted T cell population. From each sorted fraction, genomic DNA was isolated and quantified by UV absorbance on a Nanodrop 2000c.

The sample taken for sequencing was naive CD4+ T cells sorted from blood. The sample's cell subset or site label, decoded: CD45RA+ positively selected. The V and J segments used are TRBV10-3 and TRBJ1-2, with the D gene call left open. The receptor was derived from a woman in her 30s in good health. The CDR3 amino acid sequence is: CAISVGSGGYTF. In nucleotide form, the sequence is TGTGCCATCAGTGTTGGGTCGGGTGGCTACACCTTC.